This TCR beta chain appears in the sequencing data of a study of regulatory T cells in long-lasting Graves disease. Both iRepertoire HTBI primers and Arm-PCR of CDR3 regions were used to build the TCR beta libraries. MiXCR was run by TCRdb on the multiplex PCR reads, yielding one entry per CDR3 protein. The table records roughly 510,000 distinct CDR3 sequences, 15% to 20% of them present only once. With regard to this clonotype: A much larger clonotype is one base distant, so this may be a read error.

As to time point: newly diagnosed GD, antithyroid drugs for less than 3 months. Scientists built the TCR library using RNA that was extracted from PBMCs. The CDR3 spans 13 residues. CDR1 and CDR2 from the germline V gene are MNHNS and SASEGT. A further study also used this sample, focusing on T cells in Graves' hyperthyroidism and ophthalmopathy.

The receptor was derived from a man between 18 and 29 years old with Graves disease. The material sequenced was peripheral blood mononuclear cells (PBMCs), taken at new diagnosis, from a patient treated with antithyroid drugs. V is TRBV6-1 and J is TRBJ2-7; D not certain. The CDR3 protein is CAGSPRESYEQYF. The CDR3, as DNA: TGTGCCGGCAGTCCCCGAGAAAGCTACGAGCAGTACTTC.